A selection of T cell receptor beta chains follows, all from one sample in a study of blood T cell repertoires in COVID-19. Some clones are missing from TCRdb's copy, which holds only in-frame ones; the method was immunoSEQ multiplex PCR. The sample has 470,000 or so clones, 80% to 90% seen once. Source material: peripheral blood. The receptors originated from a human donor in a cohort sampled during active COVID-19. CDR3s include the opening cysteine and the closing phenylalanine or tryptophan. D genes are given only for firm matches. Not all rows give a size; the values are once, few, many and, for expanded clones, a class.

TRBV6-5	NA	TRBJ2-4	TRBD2	CASSPWTSAKNIQYF	TGTGCCAGCAGCCCCTGGACTAGCGCCAAAAACATTCAGTACTTC
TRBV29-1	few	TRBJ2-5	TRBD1	CSARDRGETQYF	TGCAGCGCCCGGGACAGGGGGGAGACCCAGTACTTC
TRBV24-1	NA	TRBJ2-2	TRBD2	CATSDTPGGTGGELFF	TGTGCCACCAGTGATACACCGGGGGGGACCGGCGGGGAGCTGTTTTTT
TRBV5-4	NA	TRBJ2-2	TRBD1	CASSSGGQGYTGELFF	TGTGCCAGCAGCTCGGGGGGACAGGGTTACACCGGGGAGCTGTTTTTT
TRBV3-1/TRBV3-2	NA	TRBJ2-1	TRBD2	CASSLGLASSSYNEQFF	TGTGCCAGCAGCCTGGGACTAGCGAGTAGCTCCTACAATGAGCAGTTCTTC
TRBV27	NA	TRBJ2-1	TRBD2	CVTTSGSAGEQFF	TGTGTCACCACTAGCGGGTCGGCGGGAGAGCAGTTCTTC
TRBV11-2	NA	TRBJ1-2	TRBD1	CATSGDRANYGYTF	TGTGCCACCAGTGGGGACAGGGCGAACTATGGCTACACCTTC
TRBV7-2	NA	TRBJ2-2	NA	CASSSFLRTGELFF	TGTGCCAGCAGCTCCTTCCTCAGGACCGGGGAGCTGTTTTTT
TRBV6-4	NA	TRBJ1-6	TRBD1	CASSEFDRANSPLHF	TGTGCCAGCAGTGAATTCGACAGGGCCAATTCACCCCTCCACTTT
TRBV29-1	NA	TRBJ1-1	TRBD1	CSVLDWTGETEAFF	TGCAGCGTTCTGGATTGGACAGGGGAGACTGAAGCTTTCTTT
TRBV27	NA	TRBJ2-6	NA	CASTLTPGGANVLTF	TGTGCCAGCACCTTGACTCCAGGGGGGGCCAACGTCCTGACTTTC
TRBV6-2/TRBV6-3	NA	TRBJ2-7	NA	CASSYVPGMWQTSSYEQYF	TGTGCCAGCAGTTACGTACCAGGGATGTGGCAAACGAGCTCCTACGAGCAGTACTTC
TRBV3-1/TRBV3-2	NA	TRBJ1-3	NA	CASRGLSGNTIYF	TGTGCCAGCAGGGGGCTCTCTGGAAACACCATATATTTT
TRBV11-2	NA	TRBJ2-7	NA	CASSLSRASEISYEQYF	TGTGCCAGCAGCCTCTCACGGGCTAGCGAGATCTCCTACGAGCAGTACTTC
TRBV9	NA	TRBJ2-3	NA	CASSAGGTYSDTQYF	TGTGCCAGCAGCGCGGGTGGGACATACTCAGATACGCAGTATTTT
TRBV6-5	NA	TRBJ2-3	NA	CASSLQRISTDTQYF	TGTGCCAGCAGCCTCCAGCGTATTAGCACAGATACGCAGTATTTT
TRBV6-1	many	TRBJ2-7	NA	CASSEAGEPSFEQYF	TGTGCCAGCAGTGAAGCCGGGGAGCCCTCATTCGAGCAGTACTTC
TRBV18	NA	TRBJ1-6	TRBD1	CASSLTGTDYNSPLHF	TGTGCCAGCTCGCTTACCGGGACAGACTATAATTCACCCCTCCACTTT
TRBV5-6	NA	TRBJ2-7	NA	CASSLEVRAYEQYF	TGTGCCAGCAGCTTGGAGGTTCGGGCCTACGAGCAGTACTTC
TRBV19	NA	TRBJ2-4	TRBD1	CASTLTGENIQYF	TGTGCCAGTACCTTGACAGGGGAAAACATTCAGTACTTC
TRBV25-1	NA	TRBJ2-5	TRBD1	CASNRGGEETQYF	TGTGCCAGCAACAGAGGGGGCGAAGAGACCCAGTACTTC
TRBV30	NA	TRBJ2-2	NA	CAWRKERTAITGELFF	TGTGCCTGGAGAAAGGAGCGGACAGCAATCACCGGGGAGCTGTTTTTT
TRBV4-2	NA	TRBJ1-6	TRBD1	CASSPRTGSYNSPLHF	TGTGCCAGCAGTCCCAGGACAGGGTCTTATAATTCACCCCTCCACTTT
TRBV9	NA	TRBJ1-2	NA	CASSWGGDRLGGYTF	TGTGCCAGCAGTTGGGGAGGTGATAGGCTGGGTGGCTACACCTTC
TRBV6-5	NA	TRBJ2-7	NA	CASSLSSYEQYF	TGTGCCAGCAGCCTAAGCTCCTACGAGCAGTACTTC
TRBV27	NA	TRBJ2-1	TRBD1	CASSSTTGNVVYNEQFF	TGTGCCAGCAGTTCGACGACAGGGAATGTAGTTTACAATGAGCAGTTCTTC
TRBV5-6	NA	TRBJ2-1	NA	CASSSLASDDNEQFF	TGTGCCAGCAGCTCCTTGGCTAGCGATGACAATGAGCAGTTCTTC
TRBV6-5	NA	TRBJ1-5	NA	CASSSLDMDQPQHF	TGTGCCAGCAGTTCCCTCGACATGGATCAGCCCCAGCATTTT
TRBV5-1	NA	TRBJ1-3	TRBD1	CASSWGTGGNTIYF	TGCGCCAGCAGCTGGGGGACAGGGGGAAACACCATATATTTT
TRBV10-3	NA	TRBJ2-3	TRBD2	CAISWTSGRTDTQYF	TGTGCCATCAGTTGGACTAGCGGGAGGACAGATACGCAGTATTTT
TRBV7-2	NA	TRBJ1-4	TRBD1	CASSLNRGSTNEKLFF	TGTGCCAGCAGCTTGAACAGGGGATCAACTAATGAAAAACTGTTTTTT
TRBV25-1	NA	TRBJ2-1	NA	CASSEDSSSYNEQFF	TGTGCCAGCAGTGAGGACTCGAGCTCCTACAATGAGCAGTTCTTC